These 25 T cell receptor beta chains were all obtained from the same sample, sequenced in a study of T cells after yellow fever vaccination. TCRdb reprocessed the 5' RACE reads via MiXCR and lists one record per CDR3 protein. The sample consists of roughly 400,000 distinct CDR3 sequences, about 19% of them appearing once. Here the sequenced sample was PBMCs, taken before the yellow fever booster vaccination. The receptor set was obtained from a man between 18 and 29 years old who received the YFV17D yellow fever vaccine.

This clonotype has just a few counts. The chain has TRBV5-1 and TRBJ1-1, with D maybe TRBD1 (5 bases). Trimming removed 6 bases from V and 1 base from J, with 10 bases in between. The V gene's germline CDR1 is SGHRS and CDR2 YFSETQ. This CDR3 is 13 amino acids long. The CDR3 reads CASIGAGNTEAFF. As DNA, the CDR3 is TGCGCCAGCATCGGGGCGGGGAACACTGAAGCTTTCTTT.

The rearrangement joins TRBV5-1 to TRBJ2-1; D is undetermined. The CDR3 has 15 residues. Germline lookup yields CDR1 SGHRS and CDR2 YFSETQ. V was pared by 0 bases and J by 5 bases, with 12 bases between. The CDR3 protein is CASSLDGPRNNEQFF. The CDR3 nucleotides read TGCGCCAGCAGCTTGGATGGCCCGCGGAACAATGAGCAGTTCTTC.

The rearrangement uses TRBV7-9 and TRBJ2-2, with D perhaps matching TRBD2 (6 bases). Per germline, CDR1 SEHNR and CDR2 FQNEAQ (reference sequence). Trimming cost V 7 bases and J 4 bases, with 13 bases left between them. The CDR3 has 14 residues. CDR3 loop: CASTGQGGTGELFF. The CDR3 DNA follows: TGTGCCAGCACGGGGCAGGGAGGCACCGGGGAGCTGTTTTTT.

This clonotype was counted only a few times. The J gene is TRBJ1-2, the V gene TRBV7-2; D gene unclear. The V end lost 8 bases, the J end lost 8 bases, and 21 bases lay between the germline ends. CDR3 size: 14 residues. Germline assignment: CDR1 SGHTA and CDR2 FQGNSA. The chain's CDR3 is CASDQTPAAGGYTF. In DNA, the CDR3 is TGTGCCAGCGACCAAACCCCCGCGGCGGGCGGCTACACCTTC.

J is TRBJ2-3 and V is TRBV11-2; D gene unclear. V was trimmed by 4 bases and J by 0 bases, leaving 14 bases between them. This CDR3 has 16 amino acids. CDR1 is SGHAT, CDR2 FQNNGV, per germline. The CDR3: CASSSQAITSTDTQYF. The CDR3 DNA reads TGTGCCAGCAGCTCCCAAGCTATTACTAGCACAGATACGCAGTATTTT.

The chain is built from TRBV6-2 or TRBV6-3 and TRBJ1-2; 7 nucleotides agree with TRBD1. The J segment lost 3 bases and the V segment lost 5 bases, leaving 15 bases of the junction unmatched. Germline V gene sequence: CDR1 MNHEY, CDR2 SVGEGT. The CDR3 extends over 17 amino acids. The CDR3: CASSQRDSSSYDYGYTF. CDR3 DNA sequence: TGTGCCAGCAGTCAGCGGGACAGCTCTTCTTACGACTATGGCTACACCTTC.

V and J are TRBV6-5 and TRBJ2-3; D uncertain. Per the germline V gene, CDR1 is MNHEY and CDR2 is SVGAGI. This CDR3 is built from 15 residues. V lost 3 bases, J lost 0 bases, and 10 bases lay in between. Written as DNA, the CDR3 is TGTGCCAGCAGTTATCGCCGGGCTAGCACAGATACGCAGTATTTT. Residues: CASSYRRASTDTQYF.

This clonotype was picked up a small number of times. Relative to the germline gene, one junction end is altered; a read error may explain this. CDR3 loop: CASSQGLAGVKLF. CDR3 bases: TGTGCCAGCAGTCAGGGACTAGCGGGGGTTAAGCTCTTC. The V call is TRBV6-5, the J call TRBJ2-1; 14 nucleotides match TRBD2. The germline CDR1 and CDR2 sequences are MNHEY and SVGAGI. The CDR3 covers 13 residues.

The chain carries TRBV15 and TRBJ1-5; perhaps TRBD1 as D (6 bases). The CDR3 is 15 amino acids. V lost 3 bases, J lost 6 bases, and 15 bases lay in between. Germline values: CDR1 LNHNV, CDR2 YYDKDF (reference sequence). CDR3 nucleotides: TGTGCCACCAGCAGGGGGGCGGTCGCAGGTCAGCCCCAGCATTTT. As protein: CATSRGAVAGQPQHF.

The chain combines TRBV20-1 with TRBJ2-1; 9 positions match TRBD2. CDR1 and CDR2 from the germline V gene are DFQATT and SNEGSKA (reference sequence). V lost 6 bases and J lost 0; bases outside the gene matches: 15. This CDR3 region has 18 residues. The CDR3 reads CSARTSAGEGASYNEQFF. The CDR3 DNA follows: TGCAGTGCAAGGACTAGCGCGGGGGAGGGGGCCTCCTACAATGAGCAGTTCTTC.

The chain carries TRBV7-2 and TRBJ2-5; D is perhaps TRBD1 (8 bases). The CDR3 consists of 14 residues. Trimming took 4 bases from V and 4 from J, leaving 13 bases between them. The germline gives CDR1 SGHTA, CDR2 FQGNSA. The CDR3 bases are TGTGCCAGCAGCTATACAGGGGGGGCAGAGACCCAGTACTTC. Protein: CASSYTGGAETQYF. The full variable domain, its missing parts supplied by reference TRBV7-2 and TRBJ2-5, is GAGVSQSPSNKVTEKGKDVELRCDPISGHTALYWYRQSLGQGLEFLIYFQGNSAPDKSGLPSDRFSAERTGGSVSTLTIQRTQQEDSAVYLCASSYTGGAETQYFGPGTRLLVL.

This clonotype appeared a few times. The chain couples TRBV15 to TRBJ2-7; either TRBD1 or TRBD2 may fit D (6 bases each). The ends were cut back, 10 bases at V and 6 bases at J, with 16 bases in the middle. Looked up from germline, CDR1 is LNHNV and CDR2 is YYDKDF (reference sequence). The CDR3 is 12 amino acids. This chain's CDR3 is CAITKEGVEQYV. CDR3 DNA: TGTGCCATCACAAAGGAGGGGGTCGAGCAGTACGTC.

V usage is TRBV7-9 and J usage is TRBJ2-7, with D tentatively TRBD1 or TRBD2 (5 bases each). CDR1 is SEHNR and CDR2 is FQNEAQ in the germline V gene (reference sequence). V gave up 5 bases and J gave up 7 bases, with 15 bases separating them. The CDR3 consists of 13 residues. CDR3 sequence (DNA): TGTGCCAGCAGCCAATGGGGACCAGGGGAGCAGTACTTC. Amino acids: CASSQWGPGEQYF.

J is TRBJ2-1 and V is TRBV7-3; maybe TRBD2 (6 bases). Germline loops: CDR1 SGHTA, CDR2 FQGTGA. The CDR3 has 15 amino acids. V was pared by 1 base and J by 6 bases, with 13 bases between. CDR3 coding DNA: TGTGCCAGCAGCTTAATGTGGGCCGGGGGCAATGAGCAGTTCTTC. It encodes CASSLMWAGGNEQFF. Looking up the rest from reference TRBV7-3 and TRBJ2-1 gives the full variable domain: GAGVSQTPSNKVTEKGKYVELRCDPISGHTALYWYRQSLGQGPEFLIYFQGTGAADDSGLPNDRFFAVRPEGSVSTLKIQRTERGDSAVYLCASSLMWAGGNEQFFGPGTRLTVL.

This clonotype was seen only a few times. V is TRBV7-2 and J is TRBJ2-5; the D gene is possibly TRBD2 (6 bases). Between the trimmed V and J ends, which lost 5 bases and 7 bases, there was a span of 14 bases. Per the germline V gene, CDR1 is SGHTA and CDR2 is FQGNSA. The CDR3 sequence is 13 residues long. CDR3 in DNA: TGTGCCAGCAGCCCGGTGGGGGGAGGGACCCAGTACTTC. This gives the protein CASSPVGGGTQYF.

There are a few counts of this clonotype. V is TRBV9 and J is TRBJ2-1; no definite D call. The CDR3 spans 12 residues. Trimming pared 3 bases from V and 9 bases from J, leaving 10 bases between. Germline CDR1 reads SGDLS; CDR2 reads YYNGEE. The CDR3 nucleotides read TGTGCCAGCAGCGCCTCCCGGACTGAGCAGTTCTTC. This encodes CASSASRTEQFF.

In its sample, this clonotype was seen a few times. The rearrangement joins TRBV20-1 to TRBJ2-7; D not resolved. There are 14 residues in the CDR3. The V and J ends lost 0 bases and 2 bases respectively, with 11 bases between them. Germline assignment: CDR1 DFQATT and CDR2 SNEGSKA (reference sequence). The DNA for the CDR3 is TGCAGTGCTAGAGACCCTTATTCTACCTACGAGCAGTACTTC. It is translated as CSARDPYSTYEQYF.

This clonotype came up a few times. This chain joins TRBV20-1 and TRBJ2-5; a possible D gene is TRBD1 (5 bases). V was clipped by 8 bases and J by 5 bases, with 18 bases between them. The CDR3 extends over 13 amino acids. In germline, CDR1 is DFQATT, CDR2 SNEGSKA (reference sequence). This CDR3 is CSPLPGMRETQYF. The CDR3 nucleotides read TGCAGTCCCCTACCAGGGATGAGGGAGACCCAGTACTTC.

This clonotype was observed a few times. This rearrangement joins TRBV5-1 to TRBJ2-3; the D gene could be TRBD1 or TRBD2 (6 bases each). The V gene lost 0 bases and the J gene lost 5 bases, with 13 bases spanning the gap. Germline V gene sequence: CDR1 SGHRS, CDR2 YFSETQ. This CDR3 has 15 amino acids. For the CDR3, the DNA is TGCGCCAGCAGCTTGGGGGGGGCAGGAGAAGATACGCAGTATTTT. Its translation is CASSLGGAGEDTQYF.

DNA for the CDR3: TGTGCCAGCGGAGACGACGGGAGAAGGTACTTC. Translating it yields CASGDDGRRYF. The V call is TRBV7-2, the J call TRBJ2-5; a possible D gene is TRBD2 (6 bases). V shed 8 bases and J shed 13 bases, with 17 bases lying between them. CDR3 size: 11 residues. Germline CDR1 reads SGHTA; CDR2 reads FQGNSA.

The V call is TRBV9, the J call TRBJ2-1, with a tentative D call TRBD1 (6 bases). Germline values: CDR1 SGDLS, CDR2 YYNGEE. The CDR3 has 14 amino acids. Trimming stripped 6 bases from V and 2 bases from J, with 12 bases between. For the CDR3, the DNA is TGTGCCAGCACCCCCGGGACAACCTACAATGAGCAGTTCTTC. This gives the protein CASTPGTTYNEQFF. The full variable domain, in which reference TRBV9 and TRBJ2-1 provide the parts outside the CDR3, is DSGVTQTPKHLITATGQRVTLRCSPRSGDLSVYWYQQSLDQGLQFLIQYYNGEERAKGNILERFSAQQFPDLHSELNLSSLELGDSALYFCASTPGTTYNEQFFGPGTRLTVL.

The chain couples TRBV12-3 or TRBV12-4 to TRBJ1-5; no reliable D call. V shed 5 bases and J shed 6 bases, with 14 bases lying between them. The length of the CDR3 is 14 residues. The CDR3 DNA sequence: TGTGCCAGCAGTCCCGTTGTATTAGGTCAGCCCCAGCATTTT. Protein product: CASSPVVLGQPQHF.

This clonotype was seen a few times. This chain links TRBV24-1 with TRBJ2-5; no clear D. The V end lost 4 bases, the J end lost 7 bases, and 6 bases lay between the germline ends. The CDR3 contains 11 residues. The germline V gene encodes CDR1 KGHDR and CDR2 SFDVKD. CDR3 sequence (DNA): TGTGCCACCAGTGAAGGACGGACCCAGTACTTC. It yields the protein CATSEGRTQYF.

This clonotype was picked up a small number of times. The chain recombines TRBV20-1 with TRBJ1-2, with D uncertain. The CDR3 is 11 residues long. V lost 3 bases to trimming and J lost 4 bases, with 6 bases between them. CDR1 and CDR2 from the germline V gene are DFQATT and SNEGSKA (reference sequence). In DNA, the CDR3 is TGCAGTGCTAGCGGGCTCTATGGCTACACCTTC. Translating it yields CSASGLYGYTF.

Only a few counts were recorded for this clonotype. V and J are TRBV7-6 and TRBJ2-5, with 10 positions matching TRBD1. The CDR3 runs 14 residues. V lost 4 bases and J lost 5; bases outside the gene matches: 4. Germline CDR1 reads SGHVS; CDR2 reads FNYEAQ. The CDR3 here is CASSSGQGDETQYF. DNA for the CDR3: TGTGCCAGCAGCTCTGGACAGGGGGACGAGACCCAGTACTTC.